Sequencing of this T cell receptor beta chain was carried out in a study of T cells after yellow fever vaccination. Whole-study findings and limits: Post-booster repertoires contained most primary-vaccination clones again (roughly 96% CD4, 88% CD8). Weaker overall was a secondary response that nonetheless peaked faster, on day 5 versus 15.

After removal of 0 bases from V and 1 base from J, the junction contained 4 bases not matched to a gene. Germline-derived CDR1 and CDR2 are SGHRS and YFSETQ. The CDR3 has 16 residues. Points on this clonotype: Its antigen remains unknown.

TCRdb processed the 5' RACE reads anew with MiXCR; each CDR3 protein has one entry. The sample consists of 340,000 or so distinct CDR3 sequences, 12% of them appearing once. This chain links TRBV5-1 with TRBJ2-1; 7 nucleotides agree with TRBD2. The sequenced sample was CD4+ T cells sorted from PBMCs, obtained 15 days after the yellow fever booster vaccination. The clonotype was recovered from a man between 18 and 35 years old who received the YFV17D yellow fever vaccine. The CDR3 reads CASSLAGGISYNEQFF. In nucleotides, the CDR3 is TGCGCCAGCAGCTTGGCGGGGGGAATTTCCTACAATGAGCAGTTCTTC. Full variable domain (remainder filled in from reference TRBV5-1 and TRBJ2-1): KAGVTQTPRYLIKTRGQQVTLSCSPISGHRSVSWYQQTPGQGLQFLFEYFSETQRNKGNFPGRFSGRQFSNSRSEMNVSTLELGDSALYLCASSLAGGISYNEQFFGPGTRLTVL.